This passage covers 25 T cell receptor beta chains from one sample sequenced in a study of T cell changes during pregnancy in multiple sclerosis. The data were produced by immunoSEQ multiplex PCR, yet TCRdb's version contains in-frame clones alone and is incomplete. The sample records around 29,000 clones, about 83% being singletons. The sample here was CD8+ T cells from peripheral blood mononuclear cells, taken after pregnancy. The receptor source for this set is a female donor with multiple sclerosis, enrolled in a pregnancy study.

As to this clone: Distinct nucleotide sequences in the sample also encode this CDR3. The chain recombines TRBV4-3 with TRBJ2-5; a weak D match, TRBD1 (6 bases). This CDR3 has 14 amino acids. Trimming shortened V by 0 bases and J by 2 bases, and 7 bases separated the two germline ends. Per germline, CDR1 LGHNA and CDR2 YSLEER. The CDR3 spells CASSQDGQQETQYF. For the CDR3, the DNA is TGCGCCAGCAGCCAAGATGGACAGCAAGAGACCCAGTACTTC.

The J gene is TRBJ1-1, the V gene TRBV7-9, with D maybe TRBD1 (6 bases). The V end lost 8 bases, the J end lost 3 bases, and 19 bases lay between the germline ends. There are 15 residues in the CDR3. CDR1 is SEHNR and CDR2 is FQNEAQ in the germline V gene (reference sequence). The CDR3 loop is CASSTPLGGDTEAFF. The CDR3 DNA reads TGTGCCAGCTCTACCCCGCTTGGGGGCGACACTGAAGCTTTCTTT. Complete variable domain (other parts from reference TRBV7-9 and TRBJ1-1): DTGVSQNPRHKITKRGQNVTFRCDPISEHNRLYWYRQTLGQGPEFLTYFQNEAQLEKSRLLSDRFSAERPKGSFSTLEIQRTEQGDSAMYLCASSTPLGGDTEAFFGQGTRLTVV.

The chain has TRBV4-1 and TRBJ1-6; the D gene is possibly TRBD1 (6 bases). CDR3 size: 16 residues. The ends were cut back, 0 bases at V and 0 bases at J, with 6 bases in the middle. The germline CDR1 and CDR2 sequences are MGHRA and YSYEKL. The CDR3 is CASSQEGGSYNSPLHF. CDR3 nucleotide sequence: TGCGCCAGCAGCCAAGAAGGGGGCTCCTATAATTCACCCCTCCACTTT.

The chain combines TRBV28 with TRBJ2-7, with 9 positions matching TRBD1. Trimming at V came to 4 bases and at J to 6 bases, leaving 7 bases not matched to a gene. The CDR3 sequence is 14 residues long. Germline V CDR1 and CDR2: MDHEN, SYDVKM. As DNA, the CDR3 is TGTGCCAGCAGTTGGATGAGACAGGGGGGCGAGCAGTACTTC. This translates into CASSWMRQGGEQYF.

V is TRBV30 and J is TRBJ2-2; 7 bases fit TRBD1. Germline lookup yields CDR1 GTSNPN and CDR2 SVGIG (reference sequence). V lost 1 base and J lost 5; bases outside the gene matches: 4. This CDR3 contains 14 residues. CDR3 DNA sequence: TGTGCCTGGAGTGCTACAGGGGCAACCGGGGAGCTGTTTTTT. Its protein product is CAWSATGATGELFF.

CDR3 in DNA: TGTGCCAGCAGCTCATCCGCGGGCCCCGCTCATCAGCCCCAGCATTTT. Its protein is CASSSSAGPAHQPQHF. J is TRBJ1-5 and V is TRBV27, with D uncertain. Germline V gene sequence: CDR1 MNHEY, CDR2 SMNVEV (reference sequence). The V end lost 6 bases, the J end lost 5 bases, and 20 bases lay between the germline ends. The CDR3 spans 16 residues.

The V and J genes are TRBV4-1 and TRBJ2-2; 7 bases line up with TRBD2. Germline V gene data show CDR1 as MGHRA and CDR2 as YSYEKL. The CDR3 contains 16 residues. The V and J ends lost 4 bases and 4 bases, in that order; junction bases with no gene match: 9. DNA of the CDR3: TGCGCCAGCAGCCCCCGAGGGAGGGTAGGCACCGGGGAGCTGTTTTTT. Its protein is CASSPRGRVGTGELFF.

Comments on this clone: Other DNA sequences within the sample encode an identical CDR3. V usage is TRBV6-4 and J usage is TRBJ2-1; the match to TRBD2 covers 14 bases. Germline V gene data show CDR1 as MRHNA and CDR2 as SNTAGT. This CDR3 is built from 14 residues. The V gene end was trimmed by 4 bases and the J gene end by 7 bases; junction bases not matched to a gene: 0. CDR3 residues: CASSGTSGGNEQFF. CDR3 nucleotide sequence: TGTGCCAGCAGTGGGACTAGCGGGGGGAATGAGCAGTTCTTC.

This chain links TRBV5-1 with TRBJ1-1; D is unclear. Per the germline V gene, CDR1 is SGHRS and CDR2 is YFSETQ. The CDR3 length is 13 residues. Trimming cost V 0 bases and J 2 bases, with 5 bases left between them. CDR3 loop: CASSLVSNTEAFF. CDR3 DNA sequence: TGCGCCAGCAGCTTGGTCAGTAACACTGAAGCTTTCTTT.

The chain carries TRBV6-6 and TRBJ2-7, with 7 bases identical to TRBD1. Germline V CDR1 and CDR2: MNHNY, SVGAGI (reference sequence). This CDR3 comprises 15 residues. V lost 0 bases, J lost 0 bases, and 2 bases stayed unmatched. CDR3 loop: CASSYSGDSSYEQYF. CDR3 bases: TGTGCCAGCAGTTACTCCGGGGACAGCTCCTACGAGCAGTACTTC.

The genes are TRBV19 and TRBJ2-7, with 7 bases aligning to TRBD1. Per germline, CDR1 LNHDA and CDR2 SQIVND (reference sequence). The ends lost 6 bases at V and 0 bases at J; junction bases unmatched: 5. CDR3 length: 14 amino acids. The CDR3 DNA follows: TGTGCCAGTAGCGACAGGGAGAGCTCCTACGAGCAGTACTTC. It is translated as CASSDRESSYEQYF.

This clone was counted a few times. The chain combines TRBV6-1 with TRBJ2-7, with TRBD2 matching over 11 bases. Trimming removed 2 bases from V and 2 bases from J; junction bases left unmatched: 2. This CDR3 is built from 15 residues. Germline V lookup: CDR1 MNHNS, CDR2 SASEGT. In nucleotides, the CDR3 is TGTGCCAGCAGTGAAACTAGCGGGGGCCCCTACGAGCAGTACTTC. Translated: CASSETSGGPYEQYF.

Comments on this clone: Other DNA sequences in the sample encode the same CDR3. The chain uses TRBV4-1 and TRBJ2-7, with 10 bases fitting TRBD1. Trimming cost V 1 base and J 4 bases; bases outside gene matches: 7. CDR1 MGHRA and CDR2 YSYEKL come from the germline V gene. CDR3 length: 16 amino acids. CDR3 loop: CASSQGPGQGTYEQYF. The CDR3 DNA sequence: TGCGCCAGCAGCCAAGGGCCGGGACAGGGGACGTACGAGCAGTACTTC.

The chain recombines TRBV7-8 with TRBJ1-1, with D unresolved. The CDR3 is 16 amino acids. Per the germline V gene, CDR1 is SGHVS and CDR2 is FQNEAQ. V lost 0 bases to trimming and J lost 7 bases, with 18 bases between them. The CDR3 sequence is CASSLAWAGMNGEAFF. The CDR3 DNA reads as TGTGCCAGCAGCTTAGCGTGGGCAGGCATGAACGGTGAAGCTTTCTTT.

This chain connects TRBV6-1 to TRBJ1-6; no clear D gene. The CDR3 contains 13 residues. Germline CDR1 MNHNS, CDR2 SASEGT. With 8 bases removed from V and 6 bases from J, the gap between germline ends came to 11 bases. This CDR3 is CASAREVNSPLHF. CDR3 in DNA: TGTGCCAGCGCGAGGGAGGTTAATTCACCCCTCCACTTT.

This rearrangement joins TRBV6-1 to TRBJ2-7; D perhaps matches TRBD1 (6 bases). V lost 3 bases and J lost 4, with 16 bases in between. Germline CDR1 is MNHNS and CDR2 is SASEGT. This CDR3 has 15 amino acids. CDR3 sequence (DNA): TGTGCCAGCAGTGAGTGGACAGAGCACTTATACGAGCAGTACTTC. This gives the protein CASSEWTEHLYEQYF.

J is TRBJ2-5 and V is TRBV6-4, with 11 bases that match TRBD1. This CDR3 is 14 amino acids long. Germline V CDR1 and CDR2: MRHNA, SNTAGT. V lost 3 bases to trimming and J lost 4 bases; unmatched junction nucleotides: 1. In nucleotides, the CDR3 is TGTGCCAGCAGTGAAGGACAGGGGGCAGAGACCCAGTACTTC. Translation: CASSEGQGAETQYF.

This chain joins TRBV6-5 and TRBJ2-1, with 10 nucleotides matching TRBD1. V lost 6 bases and J lost 8; bases outside the gene matches: 4. Germline CDR1 and CDR2: MNHEY and SVGAGI. This CDR3 is 13 amino acids long. CDR3 protein: CASSPTGGDEQFF. CDR3 in DNA: TGTGCCAGCAGCCCGACAGGGGGCGATGAGCAGTTCTTC.

The chain employs TRBV29-1 and TRBJ1-2; the D is unclear. The V gene lost 4 bases and the J gene lost 4 bases, with 16 bases spanning the gap. The CDR3 sequence is 14 residues long. In germline, CDR1 is SQVTM, CDR2 ANQGSEA. The CDR3 DNA is TGCAGCGTTGCTAGCGTTCGAGGACTCTATGGCTACACCTTC. Translation gives CSVASVRGLYGYTF.

This chain connects TRBV9 to TRBJ2-2; D call uncertain. The V gene's germline CDR1 is SGDLS and CDR2 YYNGEE. The CDR3 runs to 12 residues. With 2 bases removed from V and 6 bases from J, the gap between germline ends came to 5 bases. The CDR3 is CASSVYPGELFF. The CDR3 nucleotides read TGTGCCAGCAGCGTCTACCCCGGGGAGCTGTTTTTT.

The CDR3 DNA is TGCGCCAGCAGCCAAGTCTTATGGGGGACAGGGGCCTACAATGAGCAGTTCTTC. Translating it yields CASSQVLWGTGAYNEQFF. The chain uses TRBV4-3 and TRBJ2-1, with 10 bases identical to TRBD1. The CDR3 loop spans 18 amino acids. Germline V CDR1 and CDR2: LGHNA, YSLEER. V was pared by 1 base and J by 2 bases, with 8 bases of the junction left unmatched.

J is TRBJ2-7 and V is TRBV28, with a tentative D call TRBD1 (5 bases). Trimming stripped 6 bases from V and 6 bases from J, with 12 bases between. CDR3 length: 12 residues. Germline values: CDR1 MDHEN, CDR2 SYDVKM. CDR3 in DNA: TGTGCCAGCAGCCTGGACACAGGCGAGCAGTACTTC. This codes for CASSLDTGEQYF.

This chain links TRBV6-5 with TRBJ1-1, with TRBD1 as a possible D gene (5 bases). Between the trimmed V and J ends, which lost 4 bases and 5 bases, there was a span of 14 bases. Per the germline V gene, CDR1 is MNHEY and CDR2 is SVGAGI. The CDR3 loop spans 14 amino acids. The CDR3 sequence: CASSWGEEVTEAFF. CDR3 nucleotides: TGTGCCAGCAGTTGGGGGGAGGAGGTGACTGAAGCTTTCTTT.

The rearrangement joins TRBV27 to TRBJ1-2; a weak D match, TRBD1 (5 bases). Trimming stripped 8 bases from V and 4 bases from J, with 14 bases between. The CDR3 length is 13 residues. CDR1 is MNHEY, CDR2 SMNVEV, per germline (reference sequence). Here the CDR3 reads CASGLERGYGYTF. The CDR3 nucleotides are TGTGCCAGCGGGCTGGAAAGGGGCTATGGCTACACCTTC.

This clone was seen a handful of times. The CDR3 DNA sequence: TGCGCCAGCAGCCAGGCCGGGACAGCTCATAATTCACCCCTCCACTTT. Its translation: CASSQAGTAHNSPLHF. The chain has TRBV4-1 and TRBJ1-6; 7 bases map to TRBD1. The CDR3 spans 16 residues. The germline CDR1 and CDR2 sequences are MGHRA and YSYEKL. Unmatched junction bases numbered 7, after V lost 3 bases and J lost 5 bases.